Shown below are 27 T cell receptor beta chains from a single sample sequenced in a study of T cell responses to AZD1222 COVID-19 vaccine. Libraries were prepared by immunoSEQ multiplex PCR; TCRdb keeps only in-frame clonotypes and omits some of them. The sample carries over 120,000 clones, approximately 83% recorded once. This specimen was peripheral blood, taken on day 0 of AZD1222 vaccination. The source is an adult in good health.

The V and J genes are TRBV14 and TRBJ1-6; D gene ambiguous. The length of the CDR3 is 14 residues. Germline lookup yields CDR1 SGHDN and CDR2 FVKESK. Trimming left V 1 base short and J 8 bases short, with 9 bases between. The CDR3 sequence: CASSQAGPHSPLHF. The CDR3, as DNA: TGTGCCAGCAGCCAAGCCGGCCCTCATTCACCCCTCCACTTT. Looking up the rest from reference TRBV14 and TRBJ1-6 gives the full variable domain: EAGVTQFPSHSVIEKGQTVTLRCDPISGHDNLYWYRRVMGKEIKFLLHFVKESKQDESGMPNNRFLAERTGGTYSTLKVQPAELEDSGVYFCASSQAGPHSPLHFGNGTRLTVT.

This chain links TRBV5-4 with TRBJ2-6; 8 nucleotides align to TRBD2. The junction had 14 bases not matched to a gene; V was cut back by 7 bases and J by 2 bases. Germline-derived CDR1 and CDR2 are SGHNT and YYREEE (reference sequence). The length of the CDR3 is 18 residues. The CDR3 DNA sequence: TGTGCCAGCGGGGGCAGCGGGAGTTGGCCTGCTGGGGCCAACGTCCTGACTTTC. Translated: CASGGSGSWPAGANVLTF.

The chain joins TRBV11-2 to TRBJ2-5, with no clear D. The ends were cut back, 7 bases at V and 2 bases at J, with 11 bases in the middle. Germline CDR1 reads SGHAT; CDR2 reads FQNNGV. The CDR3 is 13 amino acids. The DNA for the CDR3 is TGTGCCAGCAATCCCCCAAATCAAGAGACCCAGTACTTC. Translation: CASNPPNQETQYF.

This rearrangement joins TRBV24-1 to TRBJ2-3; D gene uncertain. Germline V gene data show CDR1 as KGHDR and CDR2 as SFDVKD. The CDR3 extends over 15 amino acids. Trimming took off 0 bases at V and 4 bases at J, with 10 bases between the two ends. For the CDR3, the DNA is TGTGCCACCAGTGATTTGAATTTCCGCCCAGATACGCAGTATTTT. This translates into CATSDLNFRPDTQYF.

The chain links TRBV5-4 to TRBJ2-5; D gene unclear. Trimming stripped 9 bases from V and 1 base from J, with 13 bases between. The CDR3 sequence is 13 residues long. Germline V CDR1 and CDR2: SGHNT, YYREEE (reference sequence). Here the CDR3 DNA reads TGTGCCACCTTTAATCCAGTCCAAGAGACCCAGTACTTC. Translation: CATFNPVQETQYF.

CDR3 protein: CATKRAPNQPQHF. DNA for the CDR3: TGTGCCACCAAGAGGGCCCCTAATCAGCCCCAGCATTTT. The chain recombines TRBV6-5 with TRBJ1-5; no definite D call. V was trimmed by 10 bases and J by 4 bases, leaving 14 bases between them. Germline V gives CDR1 MNHEY, CDR2 SVGAGI. The CDR3 length is 13 residues.

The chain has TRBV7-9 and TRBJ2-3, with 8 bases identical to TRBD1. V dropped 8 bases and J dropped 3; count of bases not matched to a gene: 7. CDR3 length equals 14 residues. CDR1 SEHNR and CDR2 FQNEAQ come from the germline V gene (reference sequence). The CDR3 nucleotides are TGTGCCAGCCGGGGCAGGGGGCTTACAGATACGCAGTATTTT. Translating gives CASRGRGLTDTQYF.

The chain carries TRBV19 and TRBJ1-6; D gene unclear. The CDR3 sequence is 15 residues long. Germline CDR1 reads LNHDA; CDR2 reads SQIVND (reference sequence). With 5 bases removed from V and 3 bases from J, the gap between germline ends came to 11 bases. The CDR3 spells CASSGRALYNSPLHF. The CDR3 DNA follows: TGTGCCAGTAGTGGTCGTGCCCTCTATAATTCACCCCTCCACTTT.

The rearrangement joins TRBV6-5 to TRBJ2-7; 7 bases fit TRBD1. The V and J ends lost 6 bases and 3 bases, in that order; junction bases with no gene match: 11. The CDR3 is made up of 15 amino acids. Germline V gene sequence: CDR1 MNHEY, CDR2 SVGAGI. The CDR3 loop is CASRLDRATLYEQYF. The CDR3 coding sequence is TGTGCCAGCAGACTTGACAGGGCGACCCTCTACGAGCAGTACTTC.

CDR3 coding DNA: TGCGCCAGCATTCCAGGACCAGGAAGCGACAGCGTGGGGGGCTACACCTTC. Translating it yields CASIPGPGSDSVGGYTF. This sequence joins TRBV5-1 and TRBJ1-2; D is perhaps TRBD1 (5 bases). The CDR3 has 17 amino acids. Per the germline V gene, CDR1 is SGHRS and CDR2 is YFSETQ. V dropped 6 bases and J dropped 8 bases, with 29 bases sitting between them.

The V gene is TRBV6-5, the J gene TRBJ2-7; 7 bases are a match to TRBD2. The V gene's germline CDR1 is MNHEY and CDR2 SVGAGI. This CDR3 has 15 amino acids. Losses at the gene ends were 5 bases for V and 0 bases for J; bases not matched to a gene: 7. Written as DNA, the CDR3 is TGTGCCAGCAGTCCTTATAGCGGGCCCTCCTACGAGCAGTACTTC. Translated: CASSPYSGPSYEQYF.

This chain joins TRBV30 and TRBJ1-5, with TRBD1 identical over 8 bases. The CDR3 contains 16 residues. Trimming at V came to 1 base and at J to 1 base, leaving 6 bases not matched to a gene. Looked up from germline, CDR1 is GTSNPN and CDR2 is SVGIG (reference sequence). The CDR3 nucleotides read TGTGCCTGGAGTGCCCCTCAGGGGGCAAGCAATCAGCCCCAGCATTTT. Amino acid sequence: CAWSAPQGASNQPQHF.

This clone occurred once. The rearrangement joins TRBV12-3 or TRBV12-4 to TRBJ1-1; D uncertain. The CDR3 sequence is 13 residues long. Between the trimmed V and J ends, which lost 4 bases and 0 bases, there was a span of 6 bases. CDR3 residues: CASSYQMNTEAFF. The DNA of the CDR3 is TGTGCCAGCAGTTACCAGATGAACACTGAAGCTTTCTTT.

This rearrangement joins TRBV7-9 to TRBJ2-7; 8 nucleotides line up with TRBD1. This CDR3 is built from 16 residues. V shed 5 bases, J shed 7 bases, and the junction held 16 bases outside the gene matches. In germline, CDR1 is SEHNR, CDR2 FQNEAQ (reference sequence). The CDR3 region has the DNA TGTGCCAGCAGCGCGTTCTCCGGGACAGGATGGGAGGAGCAGTACTTC. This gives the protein CASSAFSGTGWEEQYF.

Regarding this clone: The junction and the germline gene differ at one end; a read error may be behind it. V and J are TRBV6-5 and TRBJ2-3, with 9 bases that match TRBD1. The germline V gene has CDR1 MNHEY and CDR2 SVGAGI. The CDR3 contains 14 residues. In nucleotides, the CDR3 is TGTGCCAGCAATTACAGGGGGCTCACAGATACGCAGTATTTT. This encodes CASNYRGLTDTQYF.

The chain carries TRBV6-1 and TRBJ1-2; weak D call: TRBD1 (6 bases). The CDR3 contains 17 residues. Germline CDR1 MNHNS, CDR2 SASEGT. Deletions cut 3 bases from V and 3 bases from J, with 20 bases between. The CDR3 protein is CASSERTTGSQYYGYTF. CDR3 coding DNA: TGTGCCAGCAGTGAGAGAACGACAGGTTCCCAATACTATGGCTACACCTTC.

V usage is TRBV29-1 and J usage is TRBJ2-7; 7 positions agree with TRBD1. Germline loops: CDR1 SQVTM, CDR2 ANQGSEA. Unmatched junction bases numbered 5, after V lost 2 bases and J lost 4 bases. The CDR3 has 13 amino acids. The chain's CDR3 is CSVEWQGEYEQYF. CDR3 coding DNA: TGCAGCGTTGAATGGCAGGGGGAGTACGAGCAGTACTTC.

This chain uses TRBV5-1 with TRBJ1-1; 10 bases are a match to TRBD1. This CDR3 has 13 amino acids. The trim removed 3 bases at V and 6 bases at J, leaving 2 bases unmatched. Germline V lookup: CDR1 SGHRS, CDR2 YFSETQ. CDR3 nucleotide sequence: TGCGCCAGCAGCTACGGACAGGGGGCTGAAGCTTTCTTT. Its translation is CASSYGQGAEAFF. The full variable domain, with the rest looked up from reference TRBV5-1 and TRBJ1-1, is KAGVTQTPRYLIKTRGQQVTLSCSPISGHRSVSWYQQTPGQGLQFLFEYFSETQRNKGNFPGRFSGRQFSNSRSEMNVSTLELGDSALYLCASSYGQGAEAFFGQGTRLTVV.

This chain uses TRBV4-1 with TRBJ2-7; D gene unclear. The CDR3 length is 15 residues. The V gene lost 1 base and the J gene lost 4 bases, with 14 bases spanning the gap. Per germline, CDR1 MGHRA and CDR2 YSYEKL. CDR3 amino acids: CASSQVTMGKYEQYF. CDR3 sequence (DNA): TGCGCCAGCAGCCAAGTAACGATGGGGAAATACGAGCAGTACTTC.

CDR3 sequence reads: CASGIGGNTIYF. CDR3 DNA sequence: TGTGCCAGCGGGATTGGTGGAAACACCATATATTTT. The gene calls are TRBV12-3 or TRBV12-4 and TRBJ1-3; unclear D gene. Trimming stripped 8 bases from V and 3 bases from J, with 8 bases between. This CDR3 is built from 12 residues.

In nucleotides, the CDR3 is TGCGCCAGCAGCTTCCCGGGGGAGGGGACCCAGTACTTC. Encoded protein: CASSFPGEGTQYF. V usage is TRBV5-1 and J usage is TRBJ2-5; 7 nucleotides align to TRBD2. Unmatched junction bases numbered 5, after V lost 2 bases and J lost 7 bases. CDR3 length: 13 amino acids. The germline CDR1 and CDR2 sequences are SGHRS and YFSETQ.

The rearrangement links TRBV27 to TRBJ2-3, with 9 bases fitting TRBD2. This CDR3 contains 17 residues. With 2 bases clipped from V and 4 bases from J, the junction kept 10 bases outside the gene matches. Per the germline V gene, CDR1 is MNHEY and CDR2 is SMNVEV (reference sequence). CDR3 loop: CASSLDGTSWVSDTQYF. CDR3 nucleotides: TGTGCCAGCAGTTTAGATGGGACTAGCTGGGTGTCAGATACGCAGTATTTT.

DNA for the CDR3: TGTGCCACGGGGGCCCGCTCCTACAATGAGCAGTTCTTC. Protein product: CATGARSYNEQFF. The genes are TRBV24-1 and TRBJ2-1; TRBD1 is a possible D gene (6 bases). This CDR3 contains 13 residues. CDR1 is KGHDR, CDR2 SFDVKD, per germline. The V gene lost 10 bases and the J gene lost 0 bases, with 9 bases spanning the gap.

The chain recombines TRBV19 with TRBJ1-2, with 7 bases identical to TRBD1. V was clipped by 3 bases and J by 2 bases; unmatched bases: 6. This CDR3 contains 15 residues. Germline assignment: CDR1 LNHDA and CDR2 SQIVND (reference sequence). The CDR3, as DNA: TGTGCCAGTAGTATCACCGGGACAGTAAACTATGGCTACACCTTC. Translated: CASSITGTVNYGYTF.

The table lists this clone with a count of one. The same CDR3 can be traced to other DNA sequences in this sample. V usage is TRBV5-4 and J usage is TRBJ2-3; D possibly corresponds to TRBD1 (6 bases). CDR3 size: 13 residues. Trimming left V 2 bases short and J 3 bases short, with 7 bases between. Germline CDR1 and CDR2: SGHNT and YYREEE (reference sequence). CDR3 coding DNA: TGTGCCAGCAGCTTAGGGGGAACAGATACGCAGTATTTT. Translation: CASSLGGTDTQYF.

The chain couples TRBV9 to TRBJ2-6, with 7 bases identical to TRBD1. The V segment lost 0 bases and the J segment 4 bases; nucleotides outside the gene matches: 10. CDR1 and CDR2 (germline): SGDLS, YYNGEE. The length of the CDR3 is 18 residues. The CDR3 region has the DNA TGTGCCAGCAGCGTAGTTGGGACAGTGACAGCCGGGGCCAACGTCCTGACTTTC. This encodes CASSVVGTVTAGANVLTF.

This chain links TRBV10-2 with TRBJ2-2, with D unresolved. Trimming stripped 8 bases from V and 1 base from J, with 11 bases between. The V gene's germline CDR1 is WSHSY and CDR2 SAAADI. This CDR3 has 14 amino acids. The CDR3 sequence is CASLLSGNTGELFF. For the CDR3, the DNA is TGCGCCAGCCTCCTCTCCGGGAACACCGGGGAGCTGTTTTTT.